The present T cell receptor beta chain was sequenced within a study of T cells in Graves' hyperthyroidism and ophthalmopathy. Amplification yielded TCR beta CDR3 regions, with RNA transcripts as the source. Researchers ran a first-round RT-PCR on the TCR CDR3 using the HTBI primer set. TCRdb re-derived calls from the multiplex PCR reads in MiXCR, one entry per CDR3 protein. This table holds hundreds of thousands of distinct CDR3 sequences, 20% to 25% found once. The sequence was obtained from a man aged 50 to 59 with Graves' hyperthyroidism. Sequenced input: blood.

In nucleotides, the CDR3 is TGTGCCAGCAGTTTGGCCGGGACAGGGGGGAACTATGGCTACACCTTC. It translates to CASSLAGTGGNYGYTF. The V call is TRBV12-3 or TRBV12-4, the J call TRBJ1-2; 11 nucleotides agree with TRBD1. J gave up 2 bases and V 3 bases, and 5 bases lay outside the gene matches. The CDR3 length is 16 residues.